These T cell receptor beta chains were read from a single sample in a study of T-cell reconstitution after alpha-beta-depleted transplantation in children. MiXCR, applied by TCRdb to the PCR reads, yields one record per CDR3 protein. The data show 200,000 to 250,000 distinct CDR3 sequences, approximately 12% seen once. The sequencing here drew on PBMCs from the stem cell graft donor, taken from the stem cell graft. The receptors were sampled from a human donor who donated a stem cell graft to a child with acute lymphoblastic leukemia. Each CDR3 is given with its conserved first and last residue. The D gene is left open where the match is weak. Size is stated for part of the rows, as once, few or many counts, or as a class when the clone is expanded.

>14|many|TRBV6-2/TRBV6-3|.|TRBJ2-7
CASSPGPLTYEQYF
TGTGCCAGCAGCCCAGGGCCCTTGACCTACGAGCAGTACTTC
>15|many|TRBV5-1|TRBD1|TRBJ2-7
CASSLTGTGTYEQYF
TGCGCCAGCAGCTTGACCGGGACAGGCACCTACGAGCAGTACTTC
>14|.|TRBV28|.|TRBJ1-6
CAISAQGLGSPLHF
TGTGCCATCAGTGCCCAGGGTCTAGGTTCACCCCTCCACTTT
>13|many|TRBV5-6|.|TRBJ2-5
CASSFTPNQPGYF
TGTGCCAGCAGCTTTACCCCGAACCAGCCCGGGTACTTC
>14|.|TRBV30|TRBD1|TRBJ2-7
CAWSIGQGAGEQYF
TGTGCCTGGAGTATAGGACAGGGGGCCGGCGAGCAGTACTTC
>15|many|TRBV20-1|.|TRBJ2-7
CSASGVGGSPYEQYF
TGCAGTGCTAGTGGTGTGGGAGGATCCCCCTACGAGCAGTACTTC
>12|many|TRBV12-3/TRBV12-4|.|TRBJ2-2
CASSTQAGELFF
TGTGCCAGCAGTACACAGGCCGGGGAGCTGTTTTTT
>15|many|TRBV29-1|.|TRBJ2-2
CSALGWAGPTGELFF
TGCAGCGCCCTGGGCTGGGCGGGGCCCACCGGGGAGCTGTTTTTT
>14|many|TRBV7-2|TRBD1|TRBJ2-4
CASSLGQEKNIQYF
TGTGCCAGCAGCCTAGGACAGGAGAAAAACATTCAGTACTTC
>16|many|TRBV7-2|.|TRBJ1-6
CASSPPPTAYNSPLHF
TGTGCCAGCAGCCCCCCTCCGACAGCCTATAATTCACCCCTCCACTTT
>14|many|TRBV27|.|TRBJ1-4
CASKFQPTNEKLFF
TGTGCCAGCAAATTTCAGCCAACTAATGAAAAACTGTTTTTT
>15|few|TRBV6-2/TRBV6-3|.|TRBJ2-1
CASSYDQGLGHEQFF
TGTGCCAGCAGTTACGACCAGGGATTGGGGCATGAGCAGTTCTTC
>15|many|TRBV4-3|.|TRBJ2-7
CASSQELGEAYEQYF
TGCGCCAGCAGCCAAGAATTGGGGGAAGCCTACGAGCAGTACTTC
>14|many|TRBV7-2|.|TRBJ2-1
CASSLYSGENEQFF
TGTGCCAGCAGCTTGTACTCAGGGGAAAATGAGCAGTTCTTC
>12|many|TRBV10-1|.|TRBJ2-7
CASSKSGYEQYF
TGCGCCAGCAGTAAATCAGGATACGAGCAGTACTTC
>16|many|TRBV5-1|.|TRBJ2-3
CASSLVGHPSTDTQYF
TGCGCCAGCAGCTTGGTTGGCCATCCGAGCACAGATACGCAGTATTTT
>17|many|TRBV30|.|TRBJ1-5
CAWSVGSGTSNNQPQHF
TGTGCCTGGAGTGTTGGGTCGGGAACGAGTAACAATCAGCCCCAGCATTTT
>15|many|TRBV5-6|.|TRBJ2-1
CASSFAGLGHNEQFF
TGTGCCAGCAGCTTCGCGGGACTGGGACATAATGAGCAGTTCTTC
>14|few|TRBV6-1|TRBD1|TRBJ2-7
CASSVGDRAYEQYF
TGTGCCAGCAGTGTTGGGGACAGGGCCTACGAGCAGTACTTC
>14|.|TRBV19|TRBD1|TRBJ1-5
CASSLGQGVQPQHF
TGTGCCAGTAGTCTGGGACAGGGGGTTCAGCCCCAGCATTTT
>17|many|TRBV5-6|TRBD2|TRBJ2-5
CASSIPGLAGAGETQYF
TGTGCCAGCAGCATTCCGGGACTAGCGGGGGCCGGAGAGACCCAGTACTTC
>15|many|TRBV6-5|.|TRBJ2-7
CASTPGDRRSYEQYF
TGTGCCAGCACTCCGGGGGACCGGAGGTCCTACGAGCAGTACTTC
>16|.|TRBV7-2|TRBD1|TRBJ1-6
CASSSKSGTVLSPLHF
TGTGCCAGCAGCTCCAAATCCGGGACAGTTCTATCACCCCTCCACTTT
>16|.|TRBV7-2|TRBD2|TRBJ2-2
CASSRPGGVRAGELFF
TGTGCCAGCAGCCGTCCGGGAGGGGTTAGGGCCGGGGAGCTGTTTTTT
>15|many|TRBV29-1|TRBD1|TRBJ2-2
CSVTGQGTMGGELFF
TGCAGCGTTACGGGACAGGGGACCATGGGCGGGGAGCTGTTTTTT
>13|many|TRBV15|.|TRBJ1-4
CATSGGLGEKLFF
TGTGCCACCAGTGGCGGGTTGGGTGAAAAACTGTTTTTT
>14|many|TRBV7-9|TRBD1|TRBJ2-2
CALRQGANTGELFF
TGTGCCCTAAGACAGGGCGCGAACACCGGGGAGCTGTTTTTT
>14|.|TRBV27|.|TRBJ2-5
CASSFGGAGETQYF
TGTGCCAGCAGTTTCGGCGGGGCGGGGGAGACCCAGTACTTC
>14|.|TRBV18|TRBD1|TRBJ1-5
CASSPDRVAQPQHF
TGTGCCAGCTCACCAGACAGGGTGGCGCAGCCCCAGCATTTT
>11|many|TRBV29-1|.|TRBJ2-2
CSVDTYGELFF
TGCAGCGTTGATACCTACGGGGAGCTGTTTTTT
>13|many|TRBV24-1|TRBD1|TRBJ1-2
CATSDLTGVGYTF
TGTGCCACCAGTGATTTGACAGGGGTGGGCTACACCTTC
>15|many|TRBV7-2|.|TRBJ1-5
CASSLDGGGNQPQHF
TGTGCCAGCAGCTTAGATGGTGGAGGCAATCAGCCCCAGCATTTT
>16|.|TRBV5-1|.|TRBJ2-1
CASSFEGTAPYNERFF
TGCGCCAGCAGCTTTGAAGGGACTGCCCCCTACAATGAGCGGTTCTTC
>15|many|TRBV20-1|TRBD1|TRBJ2-7
CSAGRQGGSSYEQYF
TGCAGTGCTGGAAGACAGGGGGGGAGCTCCTACGAGCAGTACTTC
>17|many|TRBV15|.|TRBJ1-1
CATSRDRGVGLNTEAFF
TGTGCCACCAGCAGAGATAGAGGGGTCGGTTTGAACACTGAAGCTTTCTTT
>12|many|TRBV12-3/TRBV12-4|.|TRBJ2-3
CASSLARETQYF
TGTGCCAGCAGTTTAGCGAGGGAAACGCAGTATTTT
>14|many|TRBV20-1|.|TRBJ2-1
CSASGRGRLNEQFF
TGCAGTGCTAGTGGCAGAGGCAGACTCAATGAGCAGTTCTTC
>14|many|TRBV12-3/TRBV12-4|.|TRBJ2-3
CASNPTRHTDTQYF
TGTGCCAGCAATCCCACAAGACACACAGATACGCAGTATTTT
>19|many|TRBV20-1|TRBD2|TRBJ2-3
CSASIMLSGLSGRADTQYF
TGCAGTGCTAGTATTATGTTGTCGGGTCTTAGCGGGAGGGCAGATACGCAGTATTTT
>14|many|TRBV20-1|.|TRBJ2-3
CSAPREGFTDTQYF
TGCAGTGCCCCTAGGGAAGGGTTCACAGATACGCAGTATTTT
>17|few|TRBV6-5|TRBD2|TRBJ2-3
CASSYAVSGASTDTQYF
TGTGCCAGCAGTTACGCCGTTAGCGGGGCCAGCACAGATACGCAGTATTTT
>12|.|TRBV30|.|TRBJ2-5
CAWSRGGQTQYF
TGTGCCTGGAGCAGGGGTGGACAGACCCAGTACTTC
>14|few|TRBV7-2|.|TRBJ2-7
CASSLTSPYVVQYF
TGTGCCAGCAGCTTAACGTCTCCCTACGTAGTGCAGTACTTC
>14|many|TRBV21-1|.|TRBJ2-6
CASSKAGGANVLTF
TGTGCCAGCAGCAAAGCTGGTGGGGCCAACGTCCTGACTTTC
>13|many|TRBV7-3|.|TRBJ2-2
CASSPSDTGELFF
TGTGCCAGCAGTCCCTCGGACACCGGGGAGCTGTTTTTT
>13|many|TRBV5-1|TRBD1|TRBJ1-5
CASSWTGSQPQHF
TGCGCCAGCAGCTGGACAGGTTCTCAGCCCCAGCATTTT
>16|.|TRBV26|.|TRBJ2-4
CASSSPGRGRRNIQYF
TGTGCCAGCAGTTCCCCAGGACGGGGGCGGCGAAACATTCAGTACTTC